This T cell receptor (beta chain) appears in the sequencing data of a study of cytomegalovirus exposure and HLA in healthy donors. Primers: 60 Vbeta forward and 13 Jbeta reverse. Sequencing used immunoSEQ multiplex PCR; TCRdb keeps in-frame clones, though not all of them. The table includes some 150,000 clones, roughly 77% detected once. Germline CDR1 reads SGHRS; CDR2 reads YFSETQ. The V segment lost 6 bases and the J segment 1 base; nucleotides outside the gene matches: 9. The CDR3 extends over 16 amino acids. Material for sequencing was PBMCs. The rearrangement joins TRBV5-1 to TRBJ2-5; 10 nucleotides line up with TRBD1. This sequence was found in a man aged 25-45 years in good health and CMV-seropositive. The CDR3 DNA reads TGCGCCAGCACCCCTGGGGGACAGGGGAGCCAAGAGACCCAGTACTTC. This translates into CASTPGGQGSQETQYF.